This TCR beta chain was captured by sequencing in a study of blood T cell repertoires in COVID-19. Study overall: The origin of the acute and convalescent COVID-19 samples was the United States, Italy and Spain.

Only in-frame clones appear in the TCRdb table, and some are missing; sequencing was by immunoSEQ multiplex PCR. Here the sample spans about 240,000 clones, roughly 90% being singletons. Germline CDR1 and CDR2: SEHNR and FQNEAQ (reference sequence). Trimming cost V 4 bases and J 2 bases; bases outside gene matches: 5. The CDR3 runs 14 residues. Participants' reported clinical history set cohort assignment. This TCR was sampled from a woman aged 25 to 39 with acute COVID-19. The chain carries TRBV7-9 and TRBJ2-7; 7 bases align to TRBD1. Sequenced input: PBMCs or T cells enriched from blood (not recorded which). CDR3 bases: TGTGCCAGCAGCTCCCGGGACAGCACCTACGAGCAGTACTTC. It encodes CASSSRDSTYEQYF. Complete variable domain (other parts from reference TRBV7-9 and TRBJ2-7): DTGVSQNPRHKITKRGQNVTFRCDPISEHNRLYWYRQTLGQGPEFLTYFQNEAQLEKSRLLSDRFSAERPKGSFSTLEIQRTEQGDSAMYLCASSSRDSTYEQYFGPGTRLTVT.